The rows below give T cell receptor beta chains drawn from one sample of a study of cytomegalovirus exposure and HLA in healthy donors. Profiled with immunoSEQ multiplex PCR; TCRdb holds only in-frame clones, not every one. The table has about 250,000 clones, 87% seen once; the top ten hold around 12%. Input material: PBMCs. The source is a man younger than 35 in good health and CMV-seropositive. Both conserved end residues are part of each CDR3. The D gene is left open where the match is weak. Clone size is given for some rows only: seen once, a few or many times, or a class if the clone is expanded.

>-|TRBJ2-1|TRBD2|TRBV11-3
TGTGCCAGCAGCTTAGATCTGGGGCTAGCGGGAGATTCCAATGAGCAGTTCTTC
CASSLDLGLAGDSNEQFF
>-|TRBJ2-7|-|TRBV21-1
TGTGCCAGCAGCAAATCCCTGGGCGAGCAGTACTTC
CASSKSLGEQYF
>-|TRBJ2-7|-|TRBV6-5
TGTGCCAGCAGTAGGGGGGACGTGTTTGAGCAGTACTTC
CASSRGDVFEQYF
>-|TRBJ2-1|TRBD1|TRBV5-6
TGTGCCAGCAGCTTGGGACAGGGGGCGAGTGAGCAGTTCTTC
CASSLGQGASEQFF
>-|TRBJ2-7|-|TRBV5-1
TGCGCCAGCTCCATTCTCGGGGGCAACCCCTACGAGCAGTACTTC
CASSILGGNPYEQYF
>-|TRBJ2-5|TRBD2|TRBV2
TGTGCCAGCAGTGGACCCGGGACTAGCGGGATCCAGTACTTC
CASSGPGTSGIQYF
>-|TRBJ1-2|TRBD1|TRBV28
TGTGCCAGCAGTTCTGGGACAGGGGTCTATGGCTACACCTTC
CASSSGTGVYGYTF
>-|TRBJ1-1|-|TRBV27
TGTGCCAGCAGTTTAGCCGGTGAGGTGAACACTGAAGCTTTCTTT
CASSLAGEVNTEAFF
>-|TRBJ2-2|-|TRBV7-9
TGTGCCAGCAGCTATTACACCGGGGAGCTGTTTTTT
CASSYYTGELFF
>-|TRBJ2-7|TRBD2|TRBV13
TGTGCCAGCAGCGAGGGACTAGCGATTGGCGAGCAGTACTTC
CASSEGLAIGEQYF
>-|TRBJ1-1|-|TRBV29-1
TGCAGCGTTGATCCGGTGGGGAGAGCTTTCTTT
CSVDPVGRAFF
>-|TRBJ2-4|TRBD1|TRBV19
TGTGCCTCTAGGGACAGGCTAGCCAAAAACATTCAGTACTTC
CASRDRLAKNIQYF
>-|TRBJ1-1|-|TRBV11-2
TGTGCCAGCAGCTTAACGGTGAACACTGAAGCTTTCTTT
CASSLTVNTEAFF
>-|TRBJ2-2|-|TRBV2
TGTGCCAGCACCGGGACGAAAACCGGGGAGCTGTTTTTT
CASTGTKTGELFF
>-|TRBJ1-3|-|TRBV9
TGTGCCAGCAGCCCCGGACAGTTGAGCTCTGGAAACACCATATATTTT
CASSPGQLSSGNTIYF
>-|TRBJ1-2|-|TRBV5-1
TGCGCCAGCAGCTTGGGCGACTATGGCTACACCTTC
CASSLGDYGYTF
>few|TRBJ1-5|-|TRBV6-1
TGTGCCAGCAGTGAAGCGCTAGAGGCCGGGCCCCAGCATTTT
CASSEALEAGPQHF
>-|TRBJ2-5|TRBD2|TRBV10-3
TGTGCCATCAGTGACCTAGCGGGAGGGGAGACCCAGTACTTC
CAISDLAGGETQYF
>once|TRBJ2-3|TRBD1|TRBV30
TGTGCCTGGAGTGTAGGGACAGCCCTGAGCACAGATACGCAGTATTTT
CAWSVGTALSTDTQYF
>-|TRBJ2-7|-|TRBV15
TGTGCCACCAGCCCGCGGACGAACTCCTACGAGCAGTACTTC
CATSPRTNSYEQYF
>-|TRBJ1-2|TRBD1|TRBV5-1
TGCGCCAGCAGCTTGGAACAGGGGGCAGGCTACACCTTC
CASSLEQGAGYTF
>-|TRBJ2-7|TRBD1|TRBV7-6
TGTGCCAGCAGCATGCGACAGGGGTTGACCTCCTACGAGCAGTACTTC
CASSMRQGLTSYEQYF
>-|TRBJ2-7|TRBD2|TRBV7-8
TGTGCCAGCAGCCCCGGGGGGGGACTAACCCTTTTCCAGCAGTACTTC
CASSPGGGLTLFQQYF
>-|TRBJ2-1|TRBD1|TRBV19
TGTGCCAGTAGTGACCCGGGACAGGTCTATTATGAGCAGTTCTTC
CASSDPGQVYYEQFF
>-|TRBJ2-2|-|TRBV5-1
TGCGCCAGCAGCTTGGACAGCACCGGGGAGCTGTTTTTT
CASSLDSTGELFF
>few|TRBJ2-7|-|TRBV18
TGTGCCAGCTCACCCAGCTCCTACGAGCAGTACTTC
CASSPSSYEQYF
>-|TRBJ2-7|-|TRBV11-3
TGTGCCAGCAGCCTGCAGGGACCCCACTACGAGCAGTACTTC
CASSLQGPHYEQYF
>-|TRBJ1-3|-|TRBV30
TGTGCCTGGAGTGTCGGGGTCCAAGGGCTTGGAAACACCATATATTTT
CAWSVGVQGLGNTIYF
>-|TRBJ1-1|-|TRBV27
TGTGCCAGCACCGGAGCGAACACTGAAGCTTTCTTT
CASTGANTEAFF
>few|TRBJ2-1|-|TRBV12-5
TGTGCTAGTGGTTTGGCACCCTACAATGAGCAGTTCTTC
CASGLAPYNEQFF
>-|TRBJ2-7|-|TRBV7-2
TGTGCCAGCAGCTTCGGTTTGATTCTTCACGAGCAGTACTTC
CASSFGLILHEQYF
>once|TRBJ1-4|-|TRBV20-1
TGCAGCGCACTTCGTGAAAAACTGTTTTTT
CSALREKLFF
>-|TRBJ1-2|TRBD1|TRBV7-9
TGTGCCAGCAGCTTAAGGACAGGGGGCAACTATGGCTACACCTTC
CASSLRTGGNYGYTF
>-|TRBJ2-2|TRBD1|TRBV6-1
TGTGCCAGCAGTGAGGGGACAGGGGGAACCGGGGAGCTGTTTTTT
CASSEGTGGTGELFF
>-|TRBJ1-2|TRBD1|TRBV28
TGTGCCATCCTCCGGCTACAGGGGACCTATGGCTACACCTTC
CAILRLQGTYGYTF
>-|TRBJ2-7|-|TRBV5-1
TGCGCCAGCAGCTTGTTTACAGGGAGTTACGAGCAGTACTTC
CASSLFTGSYEQYF
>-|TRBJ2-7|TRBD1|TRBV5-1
TGCGCCAGCAGCCCGGGACAGGGGGCTTACGAGCAGTACTTC
CASSPGQGAYEQYF
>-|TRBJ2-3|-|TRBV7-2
TGTGCCAGCAGCTTATCGTCGTACGGGGGCACAGATACGCAGTATTTT
CASSLSSYGGTDTQYF
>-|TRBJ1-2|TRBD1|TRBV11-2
TGTGCCAGCAGACCTGACAGGGGCTATGGCTACACCTTC
CASRPDRGYGYTF
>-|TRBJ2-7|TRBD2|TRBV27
TGTGCCAGCAGTGGGAGGGCCTGGGGCGAGCAGTACTTC
CASSGRAWGEQYF
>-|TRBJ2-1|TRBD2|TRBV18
TGTGCCAGCTCACTCAGCGGGGGCTACAATGAGCAGTTCTTC
CASSLSGGYNEQFF
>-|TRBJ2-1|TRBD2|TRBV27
TGTGCCAGCAGTTCGGAGCGGGAGGTCTACAATGAGCAGTTCTTC
CASSSEREVYNEQFF
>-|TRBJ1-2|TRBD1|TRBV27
TGTGCCAGCAGTGAAGACAGGGCGGACTATGGCTACACCTTC
CASSEDRADYGYTF
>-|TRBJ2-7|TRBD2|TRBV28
TGTGCCAGCAGTTTTTTGGGCCTCGGCGGGAGTGCCTACGAGCAGTACTTC
CASSFLGLGGSAYEQYF
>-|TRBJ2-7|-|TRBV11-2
TGTGCCAGCAGCTCTGGCGGAGTCACCAACTACGAGCAGTACTTC
CASSSGGVTNYEQYF
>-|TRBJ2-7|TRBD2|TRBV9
TGTGCCAGCAGCACAGAATGGGAGGGATTCAGCGAGCAGTACTTC
CASSTEWEGFSEQYF
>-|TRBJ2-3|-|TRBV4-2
TGTGCCAGCAGCCAAGATCGTGAAGATACGCAGTATTTT
CASSQDREDTQYF
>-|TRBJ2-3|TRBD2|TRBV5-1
TGCGCCAGCAGCTTGGTAACGGGAGGGACCGGTACGCAGTATTTT
CASSLVTGGTGTQYF
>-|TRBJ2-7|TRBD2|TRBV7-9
TGTGCCAGCAGCCCGGGAGGCTACGAGCAGTACTTC
CASSPGGYEQYF
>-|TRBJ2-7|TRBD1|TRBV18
TGTGCCAGCTCACCACTTACAGGGGGCTTCGACGAGCAGTACTTC
CASSPLTGGFDEQYF
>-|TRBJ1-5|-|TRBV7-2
TGTGCCAGCAGCTTACCGAATCAGCCCCAGCATTTT
CASSLPNQPQHF